The clone carrying this T cell receptor (beta chain) appeared many times. Its antigen remains unidentified. The ends were cut back, 8 bases at V and 5 bases at J, with 15 bases in the middle. Germline V lookup: CDR1 DFQATT, CDR2 SNEGSKA (reference sequence). This CDR3 is 12 amino acids long. RNA transcripts yielded amplified TCR beta CDR3 regions. TCR CDR3 regions were first amplified by RT-PCR with HTBI primers. TCRdb reprocessed the multiplex PCR reads with MiXCR, giving one entry per CDR3 protein. The sample carries some 340,000 distinct CDR3 sequences, about an eighth recorded once. This sample was taken from a study of T cells in Graves' hyperthyroidism and ophthalmopathy. Study-wide results and caveats: The authors' 13 V-J model separated ophthalmopathy from stable hyperthyroidism.

The TCR was taken from a middle-aged woman with Graves' ophthalmopathy. The chain is built from TRBV20-1 and TRBJ2-5; D not resolved. Sequences were obtained from blood. CDR3 in DNA: TGCAGTCCCTCCAGGCTCGGGGAGACCCAGTACTTC. Its translation is CSPSRLGETQYF.